Listed below are T cell receptor beta chains from one sample, sequenced in a study of OX40 agonist ivuxolimab in advanced cancers. TCRdb keeps only in-frame clones here, not all; method: immunoSEQ multiplex PCR. The sample has fewer than 90,000 clones; approximately 83% are singletons. Sequencing used CD4+ or CD8+ T cells sorted from blood, obtained in a trial of the OX40 agonist ivuxolimab. These receptors were collected from an adult with an advanced solid tumor such as melanoma, head and neck, liver or kidney cancer. CDR3s include the opening cysteine and the closing phenylalanine or tryptophan. The D gene is left open where the match is weak. Rows may omit the clone size; those that give it use once, few, many or a size class.

D gene,V gene,J gene,clone size,CDR3 DNA,CDR3 protein
TRBD1,TRBV6-5,TRBJ1-2,-,TGTGCCAGCAGTCACAGGGGGAACAGGATTGGTGGCTACACCTTC,CASSHRGNRIGGYTF
TRBD2,TRBV5-1,TRBJ2-5,-,TGCGCCAGCAGCTTGACTAGCGGGGGGCCAGGGGAGACCCAGTACTTC,CASSLTSGGPGETQYF
-,TRBV7-2,TRBJ2-7,-,TGTGCCAGCAGCTTAGGAGGCTCGACTGGGGAGCAGTACTTC,CASSLGGSTGEQYF
-,TRBV14,TRBJ1-2,-,TGTGCCAGCAGTCCAAGATTAGGCGGCTACACCTTC,CASSPRLGGYTF
-,TRBV19,TRBJ1-5,once,TGTGCCAGTAGGGGGACGGCCTATAGCAATCAGCCCCAGCATTTT,CASRGTAYSNQPQHF
TRBD1,TRBV9,TRBJ2-4,-,TGTGCCAGCAGCGCCGAACAGGGGGCCGGCGCCATTCAGTACTTC,CASSAEQGAGAIQYF
-,TRBV7-9,TRBJ2-5,-,TGTGCCAGCAGCCTCCCCCTGAGGGGGGAAGAGACCCAGTACTTC,CASSLPLRGEETQYF
-,TRBV19,TRBJ1-2,-,TGTGCCAGTTCAAACGGCTTCTATGGCTACACCTTC,CASSNGFYGYTF
-,TRBV7-2,TRBJ1-4,-,TGTGCCAGCAGCCAAGGCCGGGACACTCAAAAACTGTTTTTT,CASSQGRDTQKLFF
TRBD2,TRBV7-3,TRBJ2-3,-,TGTGCCAGCAGCTTACTAGCGGGTCCCACAGATACGCAGTATTTT,CASSLLAGPTDTQYF
TRBD1,TRBV7-2,TRBJ1-3,few,TGTGCCAGCAGCTTAGCCGGGACAGCACGGGCCGGAAACACCATATATTTT,CASSLAGTARAGNTIYF
-,TRBV7-2,TRBJ2-4,-,TGTGCCAGCAGCCAACAAGTAGCCAAAAACATTCAGTACTTC,CASSQQVAKNIQYF
TRBD1,TRBV25-1,TRBJ2-5,few,TGTGCCAGCAGGTTTGGGACAGGGTCCGGAAAAGAGACCCAGTACTTC,CASRFGTGSGKETQYF
-,TRBV25-1,TRBJ1-1,-,TGTGCCAGCCCCGCCGTCCCGGGACACAGTAACACTGAAGCTTTCTTT,CASPAVPGHSNTEAFF
TRBD2,TRBV9,TRBJ2-2,-,TGTGCCAGCAGCGTAGCGGGGGGGCGTTCCGGGGAGCTGTTTTTT,CASSVAGGRSGELFF
-,TRBV15,TRBJ1-5,-,TGTGCCACCAGCAGAGATCCGGGTTTTAATCAGCCCCAGCATTTT,CATSRDPGFNQPQHF
-,TRBV27,TRBJ1-5,-,TGTGCCAGCAGGAGAACAGGGACTGATAGCAATCAGCCCCAGCATTTT,CASRRTGTDSNQPQHF
-,TRBV9,TRBJ2-1,few,TGTGCCAGCAGCTACCGGGGGTACAATGAGCAGTTCTTC,CASSYRGYNEQFF
TRBD1,TRBV19,TRBJ2-7,-,TGTGCCACAACCGGGACAGGCACCAACGAGCAGTACTTC,CATTGTGTNEQYF
TRBD2,TRBV11-3,TRBJ2-7,-,TGTGCCAGCAGCTTGGCTAGCGGGACCTACGAGCAGTACTTC,CASSLASGTYEQYF
-,TRBV7-9,TRBJ1-1,-,TGTGCCAGCAGCTTAGGGGCAGCCCAGAACACTGAAGCTTTCTTT,CASSLGAAQNTEAFF
-,TRBV30,TRBJ1-1,few,TGTGCCTGGAGTCTTCTACCGAACACTGAAGCTTTCTTT,CAWSLLPNTEAFF
-,TRBV21-1,TRBJ2-1,-,TGTGCCAGCACCCGTGGGTCTAGCGGGAGCAATGAGCAGTTCTTC,CASTRGSSGSNEQFF
-,TRBV27,TRBJ1-2,-,TGTGCCAGCAGTTCCTCTGGACGTTCGATCTATGGCTACACCTTC,CASSSSGRSIYGYTF
-,TRBV28,TRBJ1-5,-,TGTGCCAGCAGTTTATGGGCAGAAAGTCAGCCCCAGCATTTT,CASSLWAESQPQHF
TRBD1,TRBV5-4,TRBJ2-7,-,TGTGCCAGCAGCCCCCATAGGGGGACAGCCTACGAGCAGTACTTC,CASSPHRGTAYEQYF
-,TRBV18,TRBJ2-3,-,TGTGCCAGCTCAGGGAGGGGACAGGACACAGATACGCAGTATTTT,CASSGRGQDTDTQYF
TRBD1,TRBV5-4,TRBJ1-2,-,TGTGCCAGCAGCTGGGGACAGGGGGCGATGAACTATGGCTACACCTTC,CASSWGQGAMNYGYTF
-,TRBV10-3,TRBJ1-5,-,TGTGCCACCCGTATGGGCGGGGGCCAGGGACAGCCCCAGCATTTT,CATRMGGGQGQPQHF
-,TRBV7-2,TRBJ2-5,-,TGTGCCAGCAGCTTGCGCCGAGACCAAGAGACCCAGTACTTC,CASSLRRDQETQYF
-,TRBV5-1,TRBJ1-2,-,TGCGCCAGCAGCTTTGGGCAGGGGTACGATGGCTACACCTTC,CASSFGQGYDGYTF
-,TRBV7-2,TRBJ1-4,-,TGTGCCAGCAGCTCAACCCGTGAAAAACTGTTTTTT,CASSSTREKLFF
TRBD1,TRBV28,TRBJ1-5,-,TGTGCCAGCAGTTTATTGGACTGGACAGGGGGCAATCAGCCCCAGCATTTT,CASSLLDWTGGNQPQHF
-,TRBV9,TRBJ2-1,-,TGTGCCAGCAGCGTCGGGACTTACAACAATGAGCAGTTCTTC,CASSVGTYNNEQFF
TRBD2,TRBV4-2,TRBJ2-3,-,TGTGCCAGCAGGCCCACTAGCGGGAGTCCCGATACGCAGTATTTT,CASRPTSGSPDTQYF
-,TRBV30,TRBJ2-7,-,TGTGCCTGGAGCGACCTCGGGACGGCTTCCTACGAGCAGTACTTC,CAWSDLGTASYEQYF
TRBD1,TRBV7-9,TRBJ1-4,-,TGTGCCAGCAGCTCCGAGGGGGCTACCAATGAAAAACTGTTTTTT,CASSSEGATNEKLFF
TRBD2,TRBV4-3,TRBJ2-7,-,TGCGCCAGCAGCCATGCACCGGGACTAGCGGGATTTGGGTCCTACGAGCAGTACTTC,CASSHAPGLAGFGSYEQYF
-,TRBV6-1,TRBJ1-5,few,TGTGCCAGCGAGGGGAGACTTGGGGCTGGACAGCCCCAGCATTTT,CASEGRLGAGQPQHF